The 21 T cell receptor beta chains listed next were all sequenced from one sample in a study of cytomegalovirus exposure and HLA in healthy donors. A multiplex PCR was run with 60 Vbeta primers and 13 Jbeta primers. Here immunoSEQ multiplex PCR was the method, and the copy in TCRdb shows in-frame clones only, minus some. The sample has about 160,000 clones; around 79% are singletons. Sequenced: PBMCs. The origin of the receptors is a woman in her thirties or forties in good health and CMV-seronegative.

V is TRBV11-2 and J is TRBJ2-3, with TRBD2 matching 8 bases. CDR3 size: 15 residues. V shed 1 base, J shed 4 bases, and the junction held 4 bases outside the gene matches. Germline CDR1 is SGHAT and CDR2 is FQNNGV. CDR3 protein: CASSLAGGPADTQYF. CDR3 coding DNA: TGTGCCAGCAGCTTAGCGGGGGGGCCGGCAGATACGCAGTATTTT.

The CDR3 region is CASSLIGQGYGEQYF. The CDR3 bases are TGTGCCAGCAGTCTTATCGGACAGGGGTACGGCGAGCAGTACTTC. The chain recombines TRBV27 with TRBJ2-7; 9 positions match TRBD1. With V trimmed by 5 bases and J by 6 bases, 11 bases remained unmatched. Germline CDR1 is MNHEY and CDR2 is SMNVEV (reference sequence). CDR3 length: 15 amino acids.

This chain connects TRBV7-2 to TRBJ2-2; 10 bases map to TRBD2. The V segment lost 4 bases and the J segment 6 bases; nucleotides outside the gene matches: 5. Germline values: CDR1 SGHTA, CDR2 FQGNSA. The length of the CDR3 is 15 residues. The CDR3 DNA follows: TGTGCCAGCAGCTCGAGCGGGGGGGTCCCCGGGGAGCTGTTTTTT. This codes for CASSSSGGVPGELFF.

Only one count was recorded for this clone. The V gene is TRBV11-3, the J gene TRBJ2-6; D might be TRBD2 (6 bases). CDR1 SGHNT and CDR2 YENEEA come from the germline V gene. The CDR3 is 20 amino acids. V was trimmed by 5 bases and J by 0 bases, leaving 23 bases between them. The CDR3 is CASSRRDGGLNGSGANVLTF. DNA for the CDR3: TGTGCCAGCAGCCGCCGGGACGGAGGGCTAAATGGCTCTGGGGCCAACGTCCTGACTTTC.

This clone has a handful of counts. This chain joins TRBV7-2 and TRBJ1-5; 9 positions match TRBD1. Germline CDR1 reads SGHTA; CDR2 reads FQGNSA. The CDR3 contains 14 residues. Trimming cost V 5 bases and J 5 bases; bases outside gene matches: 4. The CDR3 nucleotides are TGTGCCAGCAGCCCGGGACAGGGATATCAGCCCCAGCATTTT. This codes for CASSPGQGYQPQHF. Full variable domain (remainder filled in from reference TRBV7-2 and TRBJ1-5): GAGVSQSPSNKVTEKGKDVELRCDPISGHTALYWYRQSLGQGLEFLIYFQGNSAPDKSGLPSDRFSAERTGGSVSTLTIQRTQQEDSAVYLCASSPGQGYQPQHFGDGTRLSIL.

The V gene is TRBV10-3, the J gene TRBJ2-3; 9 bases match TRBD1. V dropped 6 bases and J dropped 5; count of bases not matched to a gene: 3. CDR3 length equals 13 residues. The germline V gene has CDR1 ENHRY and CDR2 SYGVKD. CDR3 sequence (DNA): TGTGCCATCAGATTGACAGGGGGAGATACGCAGTATTTT. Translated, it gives CAIRLTGGDTQYF.

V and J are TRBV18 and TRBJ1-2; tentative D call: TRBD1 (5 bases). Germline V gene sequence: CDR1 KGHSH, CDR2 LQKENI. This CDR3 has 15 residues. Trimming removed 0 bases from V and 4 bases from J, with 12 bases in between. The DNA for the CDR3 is TGTGCCAGCTCACCACCGCAGGGTTTCGCCTATGGCTACACCTTC. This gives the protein CASSPPQGFAYGYTF.

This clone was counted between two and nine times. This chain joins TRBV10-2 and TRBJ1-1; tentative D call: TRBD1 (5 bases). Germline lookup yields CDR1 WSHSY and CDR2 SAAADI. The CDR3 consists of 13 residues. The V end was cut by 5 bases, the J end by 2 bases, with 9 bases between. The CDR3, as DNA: TGCGCCAGCAGTAAGACAGTTAACACTGAAGCTTTCTTT. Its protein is CASSKTVNTEAFF.

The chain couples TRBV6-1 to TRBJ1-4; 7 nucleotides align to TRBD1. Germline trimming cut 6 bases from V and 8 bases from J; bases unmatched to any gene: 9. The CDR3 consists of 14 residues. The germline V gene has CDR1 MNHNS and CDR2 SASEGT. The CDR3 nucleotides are TGTGCCAGCAGAACGGGACAGATTATAGAAAAACTGTTTTTT. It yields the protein CASRTGQIIEKLFF.

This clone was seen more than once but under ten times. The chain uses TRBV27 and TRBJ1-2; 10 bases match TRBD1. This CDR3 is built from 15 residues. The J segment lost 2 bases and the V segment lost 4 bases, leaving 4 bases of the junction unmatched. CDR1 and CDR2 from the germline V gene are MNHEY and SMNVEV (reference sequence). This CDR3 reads CASSYSGQGNYGYTF. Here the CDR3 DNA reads TGTGCCAGCAGTTATTCGGGACAGGGGAACTATGGCTACACCTTC.

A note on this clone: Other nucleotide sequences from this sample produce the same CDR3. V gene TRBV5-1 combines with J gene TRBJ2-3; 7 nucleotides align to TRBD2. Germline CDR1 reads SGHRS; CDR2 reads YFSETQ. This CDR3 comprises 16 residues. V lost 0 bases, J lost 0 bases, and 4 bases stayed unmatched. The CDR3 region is CASSLDGGGSTDTQYF. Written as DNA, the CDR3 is TGCGCCAGCAGCTTGGACGGCGGGGGTAGCACAGATACGCAGTATTTT.

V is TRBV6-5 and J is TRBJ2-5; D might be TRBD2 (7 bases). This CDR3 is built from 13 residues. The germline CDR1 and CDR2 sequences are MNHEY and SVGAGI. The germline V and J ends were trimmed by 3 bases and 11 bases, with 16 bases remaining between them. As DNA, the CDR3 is TGTGCCAGCAGTTATGGAGGGGGGGCTAAGCAGTACTTC. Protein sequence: CASSYGGGAKQYF.

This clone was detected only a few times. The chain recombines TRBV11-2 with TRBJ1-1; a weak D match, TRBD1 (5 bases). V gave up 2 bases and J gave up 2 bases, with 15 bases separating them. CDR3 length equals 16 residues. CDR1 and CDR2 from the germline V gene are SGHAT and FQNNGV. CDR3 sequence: CASSLKWGGKNTEAFF. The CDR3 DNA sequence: TGTGCCAGCAGCTTAAAGTGGGGGGGAAAAAACACTGAAGCTTTCTTT.

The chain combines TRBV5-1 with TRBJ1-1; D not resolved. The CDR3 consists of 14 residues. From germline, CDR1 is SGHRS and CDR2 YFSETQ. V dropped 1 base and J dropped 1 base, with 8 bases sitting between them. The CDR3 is CASSLRSGNTEAFF. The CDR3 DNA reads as TGCGCCAGCAGCTTGCGCTCAGGGAACACTGAAGCTTTCTTT.

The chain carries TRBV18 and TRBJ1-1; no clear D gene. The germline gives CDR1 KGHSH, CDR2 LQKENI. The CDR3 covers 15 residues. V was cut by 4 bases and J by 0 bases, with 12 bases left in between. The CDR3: CASSLEQRMNTEAFF. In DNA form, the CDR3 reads TGTGCCAGCTCACTAGAACAGAGAATGAACACTGAAGCTTTCTTT.

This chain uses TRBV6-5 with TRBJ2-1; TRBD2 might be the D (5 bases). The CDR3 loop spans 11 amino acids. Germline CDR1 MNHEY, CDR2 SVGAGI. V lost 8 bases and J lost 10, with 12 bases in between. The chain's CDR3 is CASGGLGEQFF. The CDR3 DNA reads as TGTGCCAGCGGAGGACTGGGAGAGCAGTTCTTC.

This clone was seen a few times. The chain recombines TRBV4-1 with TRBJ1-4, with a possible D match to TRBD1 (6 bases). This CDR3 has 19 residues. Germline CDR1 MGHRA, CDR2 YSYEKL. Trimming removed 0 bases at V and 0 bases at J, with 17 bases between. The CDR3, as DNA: TGCGCCAGCAGCCAAGAGGGAGGGCTTGGGACAACAACTAATGAAAAACTGTTTTTT. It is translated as CASSQEGGLGTTTNEKLFF.

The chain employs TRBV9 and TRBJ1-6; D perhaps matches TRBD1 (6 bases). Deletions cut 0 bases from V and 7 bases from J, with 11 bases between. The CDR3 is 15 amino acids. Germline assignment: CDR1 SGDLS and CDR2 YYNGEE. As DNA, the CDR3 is TGTGCCAGCAGCGTAGATTGGACAGCCAATTCACCCCTCCACTTT. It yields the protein CASSVDWTANSPLHF.

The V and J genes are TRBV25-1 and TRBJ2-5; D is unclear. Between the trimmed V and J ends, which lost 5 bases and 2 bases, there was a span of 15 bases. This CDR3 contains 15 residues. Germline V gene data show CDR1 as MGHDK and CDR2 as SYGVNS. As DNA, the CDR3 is TGTGCCAGCAGTCACCTCTTCGGAGCGCAAGAGACCCAGTACTTC. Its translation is CASSHLFGAQETQYF.

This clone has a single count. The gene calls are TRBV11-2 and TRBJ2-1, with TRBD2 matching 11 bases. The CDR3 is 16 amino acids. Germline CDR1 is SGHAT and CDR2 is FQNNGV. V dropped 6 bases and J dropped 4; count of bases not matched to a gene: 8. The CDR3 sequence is CASRSQSSGGYNEQFF. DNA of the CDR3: TGTGCCAGCAGATCCCAGTCTAGCGGGGGGTACAATGAGCAGTTCTTC.

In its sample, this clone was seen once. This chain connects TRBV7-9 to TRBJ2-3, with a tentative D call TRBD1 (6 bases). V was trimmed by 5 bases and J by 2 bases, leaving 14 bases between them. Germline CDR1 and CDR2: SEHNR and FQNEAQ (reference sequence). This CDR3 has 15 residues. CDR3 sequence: CASSPAGQFTDTQYF. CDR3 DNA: TGTGCCAGCAGCCCAGCCGGACAGTTCACAGATACGCAGTATTTT.